What follows is one TCR beta chain and its context. What it binds is not known. The CDR3 spans 15 residues. The V gene end was trimmed by 4 bases and the J gene end by 6 bases; junction bases not matched to a gene: 7. Germline V lookup: CDR1 SGHTA, CDR2 FQGTGA. Some clones are missing from TCRdb's copy, which holds only in-frame ones; the method was immunoSEQ multiplex PCR. The table has fewer than 200,000 clones, 70% to 90% seen once; the top ten hold about 24%. The data belong to a study of T cell responses to AZD1222 COVID-19 vaccine. Findings and caveats of the study: Repertoires were sampled only after the peak T cell response. Vaccine-associated CD4 TCRs spanned spike, dominant at 160-218 and 743-854.

Material: peripheral blood, obtained 28 days after the second AZD1222 dose. The V call is TRBV7-3, the J call TRBJ2-5; 11 nucleotides match TRBD1. This receptor was identified in an adult who received the AZD1222 COVID-19 vaccine. The CDR3 loop is CASSSGQGVVKTQYF. CDR3 in DNA: TGTGCCAGCAGCTCGGGACAGGGGGTGGTAAAGACCCAGTACTTC.